This is a list of T cell receptor beta chains from one sample in a study of OX40 agonist ivuxolimab in advanced cancers. This table comes from immunoSEQ multiplex PCR, and its TCRdb copy is limited to in-frame clones, with some not included. The sample contains about 81,000 clones, approximately 90% of which appear only once. This sample comprised CD4+ or CD8+ T cells sorted from blood, obtained in a trial of the OX40 agonist ivuxolimab. These receptor sequences come from an adult with an advanced solid tumor such as melanoma, head and neck, liver or kidney cancer. Each CDR3 is given with its conserved first and last residue. The D gene is left open where the match is weak. Not all rows give a size; the values are once, few, many and, for expanded clones, a class.

V	size	D	J	CDR3	DNA
TRBV5-4	.	.	TRBJ1-5	CASSLGSDSNQPQHF	TGTGCCAGCAGCTTGGGGTCGGATAGCAATCAGCCCCAGCATTTT
TRBV5-1	.	TRBD1	TRBJ1-1	CASSGGTGAFLNTEAFF	TGCGCCAGCAGCGGCGGGACAGGGGCTTTTTTGAACACTGAAGCTTTCTTT
TRBV9	.	TRBD1	TRBJ2-7	CASSARDSKTYEQYF	TGTGCCAGCAGTGCCCGGGACAGCAAAACCTACGAGCAGTACTTC
TRBV5-1	.	TRBD1	TRBJ2-7	CASSLTGGPSYEQYF	TGCGCCAGCAGCCTGACAGGGGGCCCCTCCTACGAGCAGTACTTC
TRBV7-2	.	.	TRBJ1-1	CASSLTPRDETEAFF	TGTGCCAGCAGCTTAACGCCACGGGATGAGACTGAAGCTTTCTTT
TRBV27	.	.	TRBJ2-3	CASSLGTTGDTQYF	TGTGCCAGCAGTCTAGGGACGACGGGAGATACGCAGTATTTT
TRBV6-6	.	.	TRBJ1-3	CASTSSSDTIYF	TGTGCCAGCACCTCGAGTTCGGACACCATATATTTT
TRBV14	.	.	TRBJ1-2	CASSQLDGHSRGDGYTF	TGTGCCAGCAGCCAATTGGATGGGCACTCCCGAGGCGATGGCTACACCTTC
TRBV7-3	.	TRBD1	TRBJ2-2	CASSFGQGASGGELFF	TGTGCCAGCAGCTTTGGCCAGGGGGCAAGCGGCGGGGAGCTGTTTTTT
TRBV28	.	.	TRBJ2-7	CASGRLAYEQYF	TGTGCCAGCGGTAGATTAGCCTACGAGCAGTACTTC
TRBV15	.	.	TRBJ2-1	CATSRVGGSGYNEQFF	TGTGCCACCAGCAGAGTCGGGGGTTCTGGGTACAATGAGCAGTTCTTC
TRBV29-1	.	.	TRBJ1-2	CSVDLGYTF	TGCAGCGTTGATCTCGGCTACACCTTC
TRBV7-6	.	.	TRBJ2-5	CASRRTVEETQYF	TGTGCCAGCAGGCGGACAGTGGAAGAGACCCAGTACTTC
TRBV5-6	.	.	TRBJ2-5	CASSFTVGHQETQYF	TGTGCCAGCAGCTTCACAGTGGGGCACCAAGAGACCCAGTACTTC
TRBV12-5	.	.	TRBJ1-3	CASGLTDGFSGNTIYF	TGTGCTAGTGGACTTACTGACGGGTTCTCTGGAAACACCATATATTTT
TRBV19	.	.	TRBJ2-3	CASSTVGRGRAGTDTQYF	TGTGCCAGTAGTACCGTAGGTAGGGGGAGAGCCGGCACAGATACGCAGTATTTT
TRBV25-1	.	TRBD1	TRBJ1-2	CASSRQGYYGYTF	TGTGCCAGCAGCAGACAGGGGTACTATGGCTACACCTTC
TRBV5-1	.	.	TRBJ1-2	CASSLDGGGYGYTF	TGCGCCAGCAGCTTGGACGGGGGAGGGTATGGCTACACCTTC
TRBV25-1	.	.	TRBJ1-1	CASREEKGPLNTEAFF	TGTGCCAGCAGGGAGGAGAAAGGACCGCTGAACACTGAAGCTTTCTTT
TRBV11-1	.	.	TRBJ2-6	CASKRALSGANVPTF	TGTGCCAGCAAAAGGGCCTTATCTGGGGCCAACGTCCCGACTTTC
TRBV5-1	.	.	TRBJ2-3	CASSLQDDFTDTQYF	TGCGCCAGCTCTTTACAGGACGACTTCACAGATACGCAGTATTTT
TRBV28	.	.	TRBJ1-5	CASSRASNQPQHF	TGTGCCAGCAGCCGGGCTAGCAATCAGCCCCAGCATTTT
TRBV7-9	.	.	TRBJ2-7	CASSKTYEQYF	TGTGCCAGCAGCAAGACCTACGAGCAGTACTTC
TRBV6-1	once	TRBD2	TRBJ2-1	CASTLAGGYNEQFF	TGTGCCAGCACACTAGCGGGGGGGTACAATGAGCAGTTCTTC
TRBV19	.	.	TRBJ2-7	CASSLNDYEQYF	TGTGCCAGTAGTCTCAACGACTACGAGCAGTACTTC
TRBV5-5	.	.	TRBJ2-1	CASSFRSNEQFF	TGTGCCAGCAGCTTTCGGTCCAATGAGCAGTTCTTC
TRBV21-1	.	.	TRBJ2-1	CASTMILGGPYNEQFF	TGTGCCAGCACCATGATTTTGGGGGGGCCGTACAATGAGCAGTTCTTC
TRBV6-6	.	TRBD1	TRBJ1-2	CASSYSSTGGYGYTF	TGTGCCAGCAGTTACTCAAGTACAGGGGGCTATGGCTACACCTTC
TRBV7-2	.	TRBD1	TRBJ1-2	CASSLAGTGVGGYTF	TGTGCCAGCAGCTTAGCCGGGACAGGGGTTGGCGGCTACACCTTC
TRBV15	once	.	TRBJ1-6	CATSSSSGPTSPLHF	TGTGCCACCAGCAGTTCATCGGGTCCGACTTCACCCCTCCACTTT
TRBV2	.	.	TRBJ2-5	CASKRQTQETQYF	TGTGCCAGCAAGCGTCAGACCCAAGAGACCCAGTACTTC
TRBV28	once	.	TRBJ1-5	CASSQAGTGDSNQPQHF	TGTGCCAGCAGTCAAGCCGGGACGGGAGATAGCAATCAGCCCCAGCATTTT
TRBV2	.	.	TRBJ1-2	CASSDQTGGREGYTF	TGTGCCAGCAGTGATCAAACGGGGGGGCGGGAGGGCTACACCTTC
TRBV9	.	.	TRBJ1-5	CASTPGQGSNQPQHF	TGTGCCAGCACCCCAGGGCAGGGAAGCAATCAGCCCCAGCATTTT
TRBV2	.	.	TRBJ2-7	CAINPGSEQYF	TGTGCCATTAACCCCGGGTCCGAGCAGTACTTC
TRBV6-1	.	.	TRBJ1-1	CASTKRGVNTEAFF	TGTGCCAGCACCAAAAGGGGGGTGAACACTGAAGCTTTCTTT
TRBV11-2	.	TRBD1	TRBJ2-7	CASSPISDREYF	TGTGCCAGCAGCCCAATATCTGACAGGGAATACTTC
TRBV28	.	.	TRBJ1-3	CASSWGTSLAGNTIYF	TGTGCCAGCAGTTGGGGGACGAGTCTAGCAGGAAACACCATATATTTT
TRBV5-4	.	.	TRBJ2-2	CASSLSSKGQGGELFF	TGTGCCAGCAGCTTGTCCAGCAAGGGTCAGGGCGGGGAGCTGTTTTTT
TRBV6-1	.	.	TRBJ1-5	CASSREGGNQPQHF	TGTGCCAGCAGTCGGGAAGGGGGCAATCAGCCCCAGCATTTT